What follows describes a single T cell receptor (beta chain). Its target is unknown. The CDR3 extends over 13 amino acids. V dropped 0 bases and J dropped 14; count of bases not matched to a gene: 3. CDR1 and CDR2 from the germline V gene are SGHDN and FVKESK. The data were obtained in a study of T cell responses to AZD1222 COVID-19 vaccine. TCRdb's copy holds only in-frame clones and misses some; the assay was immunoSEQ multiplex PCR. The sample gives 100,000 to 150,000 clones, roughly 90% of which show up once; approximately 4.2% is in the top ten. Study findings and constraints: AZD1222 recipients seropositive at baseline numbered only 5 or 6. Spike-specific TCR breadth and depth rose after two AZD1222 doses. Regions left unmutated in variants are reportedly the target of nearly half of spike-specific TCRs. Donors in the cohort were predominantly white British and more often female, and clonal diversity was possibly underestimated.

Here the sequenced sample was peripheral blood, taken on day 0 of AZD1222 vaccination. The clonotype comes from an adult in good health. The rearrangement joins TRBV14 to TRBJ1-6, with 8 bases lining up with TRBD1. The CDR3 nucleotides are TGTGCCAGCAGCCAAGATCTGGGACAGGCCCTCCACTTT. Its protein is CASSQDLGQALHF.